Listed here are 30 T cell receptor beta chains from one sample, sequenced in a study of CXCR3-negative and CXCR3-positive naive CD8 T cells. cDNA libraries for TRB were generated by 5' RACE incorporating UMI labels. Following a re-call of the 5' RACE reads, TCRdb has one entry per CDR3 protein and lacks DNA. The sample has over 45,000 distinct CDR3 sequences. The sequenced sample consisted of memory CD8+ T cells from blood. The receptors stem from a human donor in good health. Some clones in this sample may be carry-over from other donors' samples.

The CDR3 loop reads CASSQDLGFSYEQYF. The chain is built from TRBV4-1 and TRBJ2-7. The V gene's germline CDR1 is MGHRA and CDR2 YSYEKL. The CDR3 has 15 residues.

The chain joins TRBV5-1 to TRBJ2-7. This CDR3 spans 14 amino acids. Per germline, CDR1 SGHRS and CDR2 YFSETQ. Here the CDR3 reads CASSFGYTDYEQYF. Full variable domain (rest looked up from reference TRBV5-1 and TRBJ2-7): KAGVTQTPRYLIKTRGQQVTLSCSPISGHRSVSWYQQTPGQGLQFLFEYFSETQRNKGNFPGRFSGRQFSNSRSEMNVSTLELGDSALYLCASSFGYTDYEQYFGPGTRLTVT.

The chain combines TRBV7-9 with TRBJ2-7; the D call of TRBD2 rests on TCRdb alone, since no DNA is present to check it. This CDR3 is 13 amino acids long. From germline, CDR1 is SEHNR and CDR2 FQNEAQ (reference sequence). The CDR3 sequence: CASNQAGNYEQYF.

This chain uses TRBV27 with TRBJ2-1. This CDR3 spans 14 amino acids. Germline lookup yields CDR1 MNHEY and CDR2 SMNVEV (reference sequence). The CDR3 is CASSSSGAYNEQFF.

CDR3: CASSPLRETHNEQFF. The gene calls are TRBV4-3 and TRBJ2-1; as DNA is missing, the TRBD1 call by TCRdb cannot be tested. CDR1 is LGHNA and CDR2 is YSLEER in the germline V gene. The CDR3 totals 15 residues.

The V and J genes are TRBV9 and TRBJ2-1; TCRdb indicates TRBD1, and absent DNA this call remains unverified. Germline V CDR1 and CDR2: SGDLS, YYNGEE. The CDR3 is made up of 17 amino acids. The CDR3 reads CASSSPLDRGTYNEQFF.

This chain uses TRBV7-9 with TRBJ1-1. This CDR3 spans 13 amino acids. The germline V gene encodes CDR1 SEHNR and CDR2 FQNEAQ (reference sequence). The CDR3 protein is CASSIDGLLEAFF.

J is TRBJ2-1 and V is TRBV6-2 or TRBV6-3; TCRdb's D call of TRBD1 is untestable without DNA. This CDR3 region has 13 residues. Germline CDR1 is MNHEY and CDR2 is SVGEGT. The CDR3 loop reads CASSPRDVNEQFF.

This chain uses TRBV5-1 with TRBJ2-1; TCRdb calls TRBD1, which cannot be checked without DNA. The CDR3 length is 15 residues. The germline gives CDR1 SGHRS, CDR2 YFSETQ. The CDR3 loop is CASSLKGGSYNEQLF.

The chain's CDR3 is CSARTWGYWVGNEQFF. The V call is TRBV20-1, the J call TRBJ2-1; as DNA is missing, the TRBD1 call by TCRdb cannot be tested. The CDR3 is 16 amino acids. Germline loops: CDR1 DFQATT, CDR2 SNEGSKA (reference sequence).

The V gene is TRBV7-6, the J gene TRBJ1-4. The germline V gene has CDR1 SGHVS and CDR2 FNYEAQ. CDR3 size: 12 residues. The CDR3 reads CASSVNNEKLFF.

The V gene is TRBV11-1, the J gene TRBJ2-1; absent DNA, TCRdb's TRBD2 call cannot be checked. Looked up from germline, CDR1 is SGHAT and CDR2 is FQDESV (reference sequence). CDR3 length: 20 amino acids. CDR3 amino acids: CASSLEFGTSGSMSYNEQFF.

This chain uses TRBV12-3 or TRBV12-4 with TRBJ2-1. The CDR3 is 16 residues long. CDR3 loop: CASSLDQVLRINEQFF.

The chain joins TRBV20-1 to TRBJ2-1; as DNA is missing, the TRBD2 call by TCRdb cannot be tested. The CDR3 sequence is 15 residues long. Germline assignment: CDR1 DFQATT and CDR2 SNEGSKA (reference sequence). The CDR3 reads CSARDPPSSGSEQFF.

The chain uses TRBV5-1 and TRBJ1-4; without DNA, the TCRdb call of TRBD1 cannot be checked. CDR1 is SGHRS, CDR2 YFSETQ, per germline. The CDR3 consists of 16 residues. CDR3 amino acids: CASSWSVGTGAEKLFF.

The rearrangement links TRBV6-4 to TRBJ2-1; there is no DNA to check the TCRdb D call of TRBD1. CDR1 is MRHNA and CDR2 is SNTAGT in the germline V gene. The CDR3 spans 13 residues. This chain's CDR3 is CASSDGANNEQFF.

The chain couples TRBV12-3 or TRBV12-4 to TRBJ1-2; as DNA is missing, the TRBD1 call by TCRdb cannot be tested. CDR3 length equals 13 residues. This CDR3 reads CASSNPTGTGYTF.

The rearrangement links TRBV7-9 to TRBJ1-1; the TRBD1 assignment by TCRdb is unverifiable without DNA. Germline V gene lookup returns CDR1 SEHNR and CDR2 FQNEAQ (reference sequence). This CDR3 comprises 13 residues. The chain's CDR3 is CASSLPGRAEAFF.

This chain joins TRBV7-9 and TRBJ2-7; checking the TCRdb D call of TRBD1 is not possible without DNA. This CDR3 is 15 amino acids long. Per the germline V gene, CDR1 is SEHNR and CDR2 is FQNEAQ (reference sequence). The CDR3 spells CASSGRQDRVDEQYF.

The chain recombines TRBV7-9 with TRBJ1-4; the D call of TRBD1 rests on TCRdb alone, since no DNA is present to check it. Germline CDR1 is SEHNR and CDR2 is FQNEAQ (reference sequence). The CDR3 has 15 residues. CDR3 sequence: CASSFSTDPNEKLFF.

The genes are TRBV29-1 and TRBJ2-3; TCRdb names TRBD1, which stays unverified in the absence of DNA. The CDR3 covers 15 residues. The germline CDR1 and CDR2 sequences are SQVTM and ANQGSEA. The CDR3 here is CSVEDGDRVPDTQYF.

The chain has TRBV12-3 or TRBV12-4 and TRBJ2-3; TCRdb indicates TRBD1, and absent DNA this call remains unverified. This CDR3 comprises 16 residues. The CDR3 sequence is CASSPEAPASTDTQYF.

The chain has TRBV2 and TRBJ2-2. The CDR3 is 12 residues long. Germline assignment: CDR1 SNHLY and CDR2 FYNNEI. CDR3 loop: CATHKNTGELFF.

The chain recombines TRBV29-1 with TRBJ2-1; TCRdb outputs TRBD1, but without DNA this stays unchecked. There are 12 residues in the CDR3. Germline CDR1 SQVTM, CDR2 ANQGSEA. CDR3 sequence reads: CSIGGIYNEQFF.

This chain links TRBV10-3 with TRBJ2-2. Germline CDR1 reads ENHRY; CDR2 reads SYGVKD. This CDR3 comprises 14 residues. This CDR3 reads CAIRDSTATGELFF.

The chain couples TRBV28 to TRBJ2-7; checking the TCRdb D call of TRBD1 is not possible without DNA. Germline CDR1 reads MDHEN; CDR2 reads SYDVKM. The CDR3 covers 17 residues. CDR3 sequence: CASSLVSLAGVSYEQYF.

CDR3: CASSWGYGTEAFF. V and J are TRBV7-2 and TRBJ1-1; TCRdb reports TRBD1, a call that lacks DNA to check it against. This CDR3 is built from 13 residues. In germline, CDR1 is SGHTA, CDR2 FQGNSA.

The rearrangement uses TRBV29-1 and TRBJ1-2. This CDR3 contains 15 residues. The germline CDR1 and CDR2 sequences are SQVTM and ANQGSEA. The CDR3 region is CSVGGGAGVNYGYTF.

The J gene is TRBJ2-5, the V gene TRBV14; TCRdb outputs TRBD1, but without DNA this stays unchecked. This CDR3 has 14 amino acids. In germline, CDR1 is SGHDN, CDR2 FVKESK. This chain's CDR3 is CASSHRQGVETQYF.

The V call is TRBV5-1, the J call TRBJ2-3; the D call of TRBD1 rests on TCRdb alone, since no DNA is present to check it. The germline CDR1 and CDR2 sequences are SGHRS and YFSETQ. There are 14 residues in the CDR3. The CDR3 sequence is CASSSGQVGDTQYF.